Listed below are T cell receptor beta chains from one sample, sequenced in a study of cytomegalovirus exposure and HLA in healthy donors. Libraries were prepared by immunoSEQ multiplex PCR; TCRdb keeps only in-frame clonotypes and omits some of them. The data contain 120,000 or so clones, around 90% of them singletons. Sequencing was carried out using PBMCs. These receptors came from a woman between 18 and 29 years old in good health and CMV-seronegative. Both conserved end residues are part of each CDR3. Fields, in order: V gene, clone size, J gene, CDR3 length, D gene, CDR3 protein, CDR3 DNA. A D gene is named only where the DNA matches it firmly. The listing skips clone size in some rows; elsewhere it reads once, few, many or a size class.

v_gene: TRBV2; abundance: .; j_gene: TRBJ2-5; len: 15; d_gene: TRBD2; CDR3aa: CASSGLAGSEETQYF; CDR3nt: TGTGCCAGCAGTGGACTAGCGGGGTCTGAAGAGACCCAGTACTTC
v_gene: TRBV4-1; abundance: .; j_gene: TRBJ2-1; len: 15; d_gene: .; CDR3aa: CASSPVTNRYNEQFF; CDR3nt: TGCGCCAGCAGCCCGGTGACAAACCGATACAATGAGCAGTTCTTC
v_gene: TRBV27; abundance: .; j_gene: TRBJ2-7; len: 12; d_gene: .; CDR3aa: CASRDNPYEQYF; CDR3nt: TGTGCCAGCCGGGACAACCCTTACGAGCAGTACTTC
v_gene: TRBV5-5; abundance: .; j_gene: TRBJ1-3; len: 15; d_gene: .; CDR3aa: CASSLGVESGNTIYF; CDR3nt: TGTGCCAGCAGCTTGGGGGTGGAGTCTGGAAACACCATATATTTT
v_gene: TRBV30; abundance: .; j_gene: TRBJ2-1; len: 13; d_gene: TRBD2; CDR3aa: CAWSASGKYEQFF; CDR3nt: TGTGCCTGGAGCGCTAGCGGGAAATATGAGCAGTTCTTC
v_gene: TRBV6-4; abundance: .; j_gene: TRBJ2-3; len: 14; d_gene: TRBD2; CDR3aa: CASSGAGEADTQYF; CDR3nt: TGTGCCAGCAGTGGAGCGGGAGAGGCAGATACGCAGTATTTT
v_gene: TRBV27; abundance: .; j_gene: TRBJ2-1; len: 12; d_gene: TRBD1; CDR3aa: CASSPTGYEQFF; CDR3nt: TGTGCCAGCAGTCCGACAGGGTATGAGCAGTTCTTC
v_gene: TRBV7-3; abundance: .; j_gene: TRBJ1-1; len: 14; d_gene: .; CDR3aa: CASRKDSLGTEAFF; CDR3nt: TGTGCCAGCAGAAAAGACAGTCTGGGCACTGAAGCTTTCTTT
v_gene: TRBV18; abundance: few; j_gene: TRBJ2-4; len: 13; d_gene: TRBD2; CDR3aa: CASSPPGGVIQYF; CDR3nt: TGTGCCAGCTCACCACCGGGGGGGGTAATTCAGTACTTC
v_gene: TRBV5-1; abundance: .; j_gene: TRBJ2-7; len: 16; d_gene: TRBD2; CDR3aa: CASSGLREGLGNEQYF; CDR3nt: TGCGCCAGCAGCGGGTTGCGGGAGGGCCTGGGCAACGAGCAGTACTTC
v_gene: TRBV11-2; abundance: once; j_gene: TRBJ2-7; len: 13; d_gene: TRBD1; CDR3aa: CASRNRGAYEQYF; CDR3nt: TGTGCCAGCAGGAACAGGGGCGCCTACGAGCAGTACTTC
v_gene: TRBV11-2; abundance: .; j_gene: TRBJ1-2; len: 13; d_gene: TRBD1; CDR3aa: CASSSRQGNGYTF; CDR3nt: TGTGCCAGCAGCTCCCGACAGGGGAACGGCTACACCTTC